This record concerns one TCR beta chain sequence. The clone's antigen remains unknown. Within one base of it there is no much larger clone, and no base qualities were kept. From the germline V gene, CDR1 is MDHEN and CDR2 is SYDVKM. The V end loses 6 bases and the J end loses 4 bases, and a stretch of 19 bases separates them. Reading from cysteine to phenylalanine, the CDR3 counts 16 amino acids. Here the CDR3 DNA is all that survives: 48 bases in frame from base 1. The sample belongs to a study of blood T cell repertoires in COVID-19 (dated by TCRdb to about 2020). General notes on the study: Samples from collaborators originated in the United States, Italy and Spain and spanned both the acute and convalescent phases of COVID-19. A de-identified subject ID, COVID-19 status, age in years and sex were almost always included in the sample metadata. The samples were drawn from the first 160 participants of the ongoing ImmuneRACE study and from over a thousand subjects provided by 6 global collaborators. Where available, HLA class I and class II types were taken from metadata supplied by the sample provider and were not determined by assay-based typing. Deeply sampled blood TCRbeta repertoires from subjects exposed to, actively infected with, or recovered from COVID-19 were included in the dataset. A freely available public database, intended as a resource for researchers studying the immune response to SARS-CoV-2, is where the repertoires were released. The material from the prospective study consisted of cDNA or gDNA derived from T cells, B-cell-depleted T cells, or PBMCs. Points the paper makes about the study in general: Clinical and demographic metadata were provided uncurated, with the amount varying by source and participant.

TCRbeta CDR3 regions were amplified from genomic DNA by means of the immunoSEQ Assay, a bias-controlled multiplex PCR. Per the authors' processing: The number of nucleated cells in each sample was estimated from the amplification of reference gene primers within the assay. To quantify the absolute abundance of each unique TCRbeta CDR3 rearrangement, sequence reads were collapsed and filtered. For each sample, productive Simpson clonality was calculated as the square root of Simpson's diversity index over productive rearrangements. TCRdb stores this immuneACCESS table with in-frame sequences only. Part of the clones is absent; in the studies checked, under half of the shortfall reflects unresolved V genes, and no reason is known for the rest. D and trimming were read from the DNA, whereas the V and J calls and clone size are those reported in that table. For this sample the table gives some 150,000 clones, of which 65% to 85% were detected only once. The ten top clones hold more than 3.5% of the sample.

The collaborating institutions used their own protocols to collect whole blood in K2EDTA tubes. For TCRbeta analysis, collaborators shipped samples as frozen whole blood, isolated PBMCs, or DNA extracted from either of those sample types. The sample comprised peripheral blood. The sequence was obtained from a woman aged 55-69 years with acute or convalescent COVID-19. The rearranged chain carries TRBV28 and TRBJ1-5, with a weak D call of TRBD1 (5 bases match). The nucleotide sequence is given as TGTGCCAGCAGCCCAGGGTCGGGAGCCCGTAATCAGCCCCAGCATTTT. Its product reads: CASSPGSGARNQPQHF.